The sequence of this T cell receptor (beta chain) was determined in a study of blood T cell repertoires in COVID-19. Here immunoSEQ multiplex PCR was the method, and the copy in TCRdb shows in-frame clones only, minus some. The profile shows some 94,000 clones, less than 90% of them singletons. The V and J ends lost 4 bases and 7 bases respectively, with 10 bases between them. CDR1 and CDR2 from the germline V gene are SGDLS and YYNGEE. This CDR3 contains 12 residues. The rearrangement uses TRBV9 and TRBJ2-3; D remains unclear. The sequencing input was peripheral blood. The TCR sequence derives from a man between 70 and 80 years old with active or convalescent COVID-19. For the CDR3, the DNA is TGTGCCAGCAGCCCCGGAGATTATACGCAGTATTTT. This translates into CASSPGDYTQYF.